This T cell receptor (beta chain) was sequenced in a study of CD8 T cells in ankylosing spondylitis (dated by TCRdb to 2017 to 2019). About the investigation overall: To find TCR variants linked to disease, the study profiled T cell receptor beta repertoires in ankylosing spondylitis patients and healthy donors. The full study cohort was made up of about 25 ankylosing spondylitis patients and roughly 100 healthy donors. Samples of peripheral blood were taken, and for ankylosing spondylitis patients, synovial fluid was collected as well. The research as a whole found: A CD8+ phenotype was shown by the disease-linked clones, which were found at relatively low frequencies in peripheral blood. Some motif variants had previously been reported in the synovial fluid and blood of reactive arthritis patients, which suggests shared mechanisms of disease initiation. Significant enrichment of the disease-linked clones was reported in matched synovial fluid samples from ankylosing spondylitis patients. A TCR beta motif of eight highly homologous amino acid variants appeared characteristic of blood from ankylosing spondylitis patients.

Sequenced using an Illumina HiSeq 2500. Quantitative 5'-RACE with molecular barcodes was the method used to prepare the TCR beta libraries. On the authors' methods: A new computational method, built on a probabilistic model of VDJ rearrangement, was used to identify disease-linked TCR variants. Clones were called with MiXCR by TCRdb after fastp trimmed the public reads at Q25, and only in-frame beta chains were retained. Identical CDR3 protein sequences are pooled into one entry, listed with their most common genes and DNA. The V and J calls shown here were made by TCRdb, not taken from the authors' results. The sample profile shows about 210,000 distinct CDR3 sequences; around 6.6% of them were found once. The ten largest make up 14% of the sample. In its sample, this clonotype was seen many times. This clone's antigen is unknown. Per-base quality was not reported, and no clone a single base away is much larger than it.

CDR1 LNHNV and CDR2 YYDKDF are derived from the germline V gene (reference sequence). Including cysteine and phenylalanine, the CDR3 has 15 amino acids. Only the CDR3 DNA stays, 45 bases, in frame from base 1. V was cut back by 0 bases and J by 3 bases, leaving a gap of 12 bases between them. The clonotype originates from a male donor with ankylosing spondylitis. Material for sequencing was blood, either unsorted or a sorted T cell fraction (not recorded which). The chain is encoded by TRBV15 joined to TRBJ2-7; the D gene lacks a confident call. The CDR3 protein sequence reads: CATSRDRGRIYEQYF. The DNA sequence is as follows: TGTGCCACCAGCAGAGATAGAGGACGCATCTACGAGCAGTACTTC.